These 20 T cell receptor beta chains came from one sample sequenced in a study of regulatory T cells in long-lasting Graves disease. Building of the TCR beta libraries involved iRepertoire HTBI primers and Arm-PCR of CDR3 regions. TCRdb redid the calling of the multiplex PCR reads with MiXCR, one entry per CDR3 protein. The sample comprises about 460,000 distinct CDR3 sequences, roughly 23% of which are singletons, and over 10% rests with the top ten. Described time point: persistent/refractory GD, antithyroid drugs over 5 years with positive TRAb. After RNA was extracted from PBMCs, the TCR library was made from it. Material: peripheral blood mononuclear cells (PBMCs), obtained when the disease was refractory, from a patient treated with antithyroid drugs. Source of these receptors: a female donor with Graves disease.

The sample holds many counts of this clonotype. The chain joins TRBV10-3 to TRBJ2-7; no clear D. With 10 bases removed from V and 5 bases from J, the gap between germline ends came to 15 bases. This CDR3 has 12 amino acids. Germline V CDR1 and CDR2: ENHRY, SYGVKD. For the CDR3, the DNA is TGTGCCACCGATGGGCCGTTTAACGAGCAGTACTTC. This sequence encodes CATDGPFNEQYF.

The chain carries TRBV5-1 and TRBJ1-1; a possible D gene is TRBD1 (6 bases). Trimming took 3 bases from V and 4 from J, leaving 16 bases between them. The V gene's germline CDR1 is SGHRS and CDR2 YFSETQ. This CDR3 spans 15 amino acids. DNA of the CDR3: TGCGCCAGCAGCTCTCTCAGGGGCCAACGCACTGAAGCTTTCTTT. Its protein product is CASSSLRGQRTEAFF.

This clonotype occurred many times. This sequence joins TRBV6-2 or TRBV6-3 and TRBJ2-7, with D maybe TRBD1 (6 bases). CDR3 length equals 15 residues. From germline, CDR1 is MNHEY and CDR2 SVGEGT. Trimming took off 2 bases at V and 4 bases at J, with 15 bases between the two ends. The chain's CDR3 is CASSYSSGQKYEQYF. CDR3 in DNA: TGTGCCAGCAGTTACAGTTCGGGACAAAAATACGAGCAGTACTTC.

The rearrangement joins TRBV20-1 to TRBJ1-1; weak D call: TRBD1 (5 bases). The germline V gene has CDR1 DFQATT and CDR2 SNEGSKA (reference sequence). Trimming removed 3 bases at V and 3 bases at J, with 14 bases between. There are 14 residues in the CDR3. CDR3 amino acids: CSARSAGWDTEAFF. In DNA form, the CDR3 reads TGCAGTGCTAGGTCGGCAGGGTGGGACACTGAAGCTTTCTTT.

This clonotype was detected many times. CDR3 sequence reads: CASSFSLTEAFF. The CDR3 bases are TGTGCCAGCAGTTTCAGCCTCACTGAAGCTTTCTTT. The chain is built from TRBV12-3 or TRBV12-4 and TRBJ1-1; D gene uncertain. The CDR3 loop spans 12 amino acids. Trimming removed 3 bases from V and 4 bases from J, with 6 bases in between.

This chain links TRBV5-5 with TRBJ1-1; no definite D call. CDR1 is SGHKS and CDR2 is YYEKEE in the germline V gene (reference sequence). Trimming left V 4 bases short and J 3 bases short, with 16 bases between. This CDR3 is built from 15 residues. The CDR3 DNA reads as TGTGCCAGCAGCAAAAAAAGAGGGCAGGACACTGAAGCTTTCTTT. It specifies CASSKKRGQDTEAFF.

As concerns this clonotype: A much larger clone lies a single base off, so this may be a read error. This chain uses TRBV28 with TRBJ1-3; tentatively, D is TRBD1 (5 bases). Germline V CDR1 and CDR2: MDHEN, SYDVKM. The length of the CDR3 is 15 residues. CDR3: CASGAEEFSGNTTYF. CDR3 coding DNA: TGTGCCAGCGGGGCGGAAGAATTCTCTGGAAACACCACATATTTT.

This clonotype appeared many times. The gene calls are TRBV6-5 and TRBJ2-2; D unclear. Trimming stripped 3 bases from V and 5 bases from J, with 7 bases between. Looked up from germline, CDR1 is MNHEY and CDR2 is SVGAGI. CDR3 length: 13 residues. The CDR3 sequence is CASSYLGTGELFF. CDR3 bases: TGTGCCAGCAGTTATCTGGGAACCGGGGAGCTGTTTTTT.

This rearrangement joins TRBV3-1 to TRBJ1-2; no reliable D call. Trimming took 3 bases from V and 3 from J, leaving 14 bases between them. Per the germline V gene, CDR1 is LGHDT and CDR2 is YNNKEL (reference sequence). This CDR3 contains 15 residues. The CDR3 DNA sequence: TGTGCCAGCAGCCATGCCCGAGGACGGTACTATGGCTACACCTTC. This codes for CASSHARGRYYGYTF.

Turning to this clonotype: The junction departs from the called germline gene at one end, perhaps through a read error. The genes are TRBV7-9 and TRBJ2-5; 7 positions match TRBD1. The V gene's germline CDR1 is SEHNR and CDR2 FQNEAQ (reference sequence). The CDR3 contains 15 residues. CDR3 nucleotide sequence: TGTGCCAGCAGCGTAGCAGGGGACAGCCTAGGGACCCAGTACTTC. Translation gives CASSVAGDSLGTQYF. The variable domain in full, with the rest retrieved from reference TRBV7-9 and TRBJ2-5, is DTGVSQNPRHKITKRGQNVTFRCDPISEHNRLYWYRQTLGQGPEFLTYFQNEAQLEKSRLLSDRFSAERPKGSFSTLEIQRTEQGDSAMYLCASSVAGDSLGTQYFGPGTRLLVL.

The rearrangement joins TRBV12-3 or TRBV12-4 to TRBJ2-5, with D maybe TRBD2 (6 bases). The CDR3 extends over 14 amino acids. V was shortened by 5 bases and J by 4 bases, with 14 bases between the two germline ends. Written as DNA, the CDR3 is TGTGCCAGCAGTCCTGGACCAGCGGGAGAGACCCAGTACTTC. Protein: CASSPGPAGETQYF.

The V call is TRBV4-3, the J call TRBJ1-6; no clear D. The germline CDR1 and CDR2 sequences are LGHNA and YSLEER. V was trimmed by 0 bases and J by 7 bases, leaving 7 bases between them. CDR3 length: 14 residues. The CDR3 here is CASSQDFRNSPLHF. CDR3 coding DNA: TGCGCCAGCAGCCAAGATTTTAGGAATTCACCCCTCCACTTT.

At least ten counts were recorded for this clonotype. V usage is TRBV11-2 and J usage is TRBJ2-7; a weak D match, TRBD2 (6 bases). The V end was cut by 5 bases, the J end by 6 bases, with 14 bases between. The germline V gene encodes CDR1 SGHAT and CDR2 FQNNGV. This CDR3 comprises 13 residues. The CDR3 loop reads CASSTGEAGEQYF. The CDR3 region has the DNA TGTGCCAGCAGCACCGGCGAAGCGGGCGAGCAGTACTTC.

This clonotype was seen ten or more times. The rearrangement links TRBV10-3 to TRBJ2-7; TRBD2 matches at 7 bases. The V gene's germline CDR1 is ENHRY and CDR2 SYGVKD. CDR3 length equals 14 residues. The trim removed 6 bases at V and 6 bases at J, leaving 11 bases unmatched. CDR3 residues: CAISPPAGLSEQYF. CDR3 bases: TGTGCCATCAGCCCCCCAGCGGGGTTGAGCGAGCAGTACTTC.

The chain uses TRBV12-3 or TRBV12-4 and TRBJ2-1; TRBD1 aligns across 7 bases. The V gene end was trimmed by 6 bases and the J gene end by 14 bases; junction bases not matched to a gene: 19. CDR3 length equals 15 residues. This CDR3 reads CASSPPRDRIMVEFF. The CDR3 DNA sequence: TGTGCCAGCAGCCCACCCCGGGACAGAATTATGGTGGAGTTCTTC.

Concerning this clonotype itself: An end of the junction differs from the germline gene, which may be a read error. This chain joins TRBV28 and TRBJ2-1; 11 bases are a match to TRBD1. The germline V gene has CDR1 MDHEN and CDR2 SYDVKM. There are 19 residues in the CDR3. The CDR3 sequence: CASSSLGQGAAGESNGQFF. In DNA, the CDR3 is TGTGCCAGCAGTAGCCTAGGACAGGGGGCGGCGGGAGAGTCCAATGGGCAGTTCTTC.

The V and J genes are TRBV14 and TRBJ1-1; no clear D. V shed 1 base and J shed 7 bases, with 13 bases lying between them. The CDR3 loop spans 14 amino acids. Germline CDR1 and CDR2: SGHDN and FVKESK. The CDR3 loop reads CASSQVSGGGEAFF. CDR3 sequence (DNA): TGTGCCAGCAGCCAAGTTTCGGGAGGAGGTGAAGCTTTCTTT. The full variable domain, completed using reference TRBV14 and TRBJ1-1, is EAGVTQFPSHSVIEKGQTVTLRCDPISGHDNLYWYRRVMGKEIKFLLHFVKESKQDESGMPNNRFLAERTGGTYSTLKVQPAELEDSGVYFCASSQVSGGGEAFFGQGTRLTVV.

This chain links TRBV6-2 or TRBV6-3 with TRBJ1-4, with D possibly TRBD1 on 6 matching bases. The CDR3 spans 15 residues. CDR1 and CDR2 (germline): MNHEY, SVGEGT. V was pared by 6 bases and J by 3 bases, with 14 bases between. The CDR3 sequence: CASSRTDSANEKLFF. The CDR3 DNA sequence: TGTGCCAGCAGCCGGACGGACAGCGCTAATGAAAAACTGTTTTTT.

This clonotype was seen only a few times. The chain uses TRBV7-2 and TRBJ2-7; D unclear. This CDR3 region has 15 residues. Germline V gene sequence: CDR1 SGHTA, CDR2 FQGNSA. The germline V and J ends were trimmed by 5 bases and 2 bases, with 16 bases remaining between them. The CDR3 loop is CASSQRLTGTYEQYF. The CDR3 coding sequence is TGTGCCAGCAGCCAGAGGTTAACTGGGACCTACGAGCAGTACTTC.

This clonotype was found many times. The genes are TRBV6-5 and TRBJ1-6, with D uncertain. This CDR3 spans 13 amino acids. Germline CDR1 is MNHEY and CDR2 is SVGAGI. Trimming took off 2 bases at V and 9 bases at J, with 8 bases between the two ends. CDR3 protein: CASSYKKRSPLHF. Here the CDR3 DNA reads TGTGCCAGCAGTTACAAAAAGCGTTCACCCCTCCACTTT.